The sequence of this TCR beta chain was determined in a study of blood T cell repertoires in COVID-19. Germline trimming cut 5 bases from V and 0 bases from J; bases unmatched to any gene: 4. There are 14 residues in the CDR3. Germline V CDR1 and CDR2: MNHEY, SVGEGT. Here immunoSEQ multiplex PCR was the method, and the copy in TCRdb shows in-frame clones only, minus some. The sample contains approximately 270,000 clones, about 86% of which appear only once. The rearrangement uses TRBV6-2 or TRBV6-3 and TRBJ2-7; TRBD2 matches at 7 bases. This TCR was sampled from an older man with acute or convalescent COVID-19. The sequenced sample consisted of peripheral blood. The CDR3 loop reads CASSRGGFSYEQYF. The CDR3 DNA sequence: TGTGCCAGCAGTCGCGGGGGTTTCTCCTACGAGCAGTACTTC.